This is a list of T cell receptor beta chains from one sample in a study of shared clonotypes between healthy human individuals. Method: immunoSEQ multiplex PCR; TCRdb's copy keeps in-frame clones and lacks some. The sample shows about a million clones, roughly 70% of them seen only once. Sequenced input: memory CD4+ T cells sorted from blood. These receptors came from a man aged 18 to 30 in good health. Both conserved end residues are part of each CDR3. D genes are given only for firm matches. Size is stated for part of the rows, as once, few or many counts, or as a class when the clone is expanded.

.	TRBV6-5	TRBJ2-7	.	TGTGCCAGCAGCACCCGCTGCGAGCAGTACTTC	CASSTRCEQYF
.	TRBV5-1	TRBJ1-3	.	TGCGCCAGCAGCTTACAGCCAGGGGTCTCTGGAAACACCATATATTTT	CASSLQPGVSGNTIYF
.	TRBV7-9	TRBJ1-2	.	TGTGCCAGCAGCTTAGGGACCACGGCGAACTATGGCTACACCTTC	CASSLGTTANYGYTF
.	TRBV10-3	TRBJ2-3	.	TGTGCCATCAGGTGGGACCCCTCCACAGATACGCAGTATTTT	CAIRWDPSTDTQYF
TRBD2	TRBV6-4	TRBJ2-2	.	TGTGCCAGCAGTGTTAAAGCGGGGGCCGGGGAGCTGTTTTTT	CASSVKAGAGELFF
.	TRBV5-4	TRBJ2-5	.	TGTGCCAGCAGCTTGGGGGGGAACCAAGAGACCCAGTACTTC	CASSLGGNQETQYF
.	TRBV11-3	TRBJ2-1	once	TGTGCCAGCAGCTTAGATGAGGGGCGGAATGAGCAGTTCTTC	CASSLDEGRNEQFF
TRBD2	TRBV9	TRBJ2-2	few	TGTGCCAGCAGCGTAGAGGGAGGGCCATCCGGGGAGCTGTTTTTT	CASSVEGGPSGELFF
TRBD2	TRBV10-2	TRBJ2-5	.	TGCGCCAGCAGTGAACTAGCGGGAGGGTTTTCTGTAGAGACCCAGTACTTC	CASSELAGGFSVETQYF
TRBD2	TRBV5-1	TRBJ2-2	.	TGCGCCAGCGCCCTAACTAGCGGAGGCACCGGGGAGCTGTTTTTT	CASALTSGGTGELFF
.	TRBV19	TRBJ2-7	.	TGTGCCAGTAGGTCAGAGGGCTCCTACGAGCAGTACTTC	CASRSEGSYEQYF
.	TRBV10-3	TRBJ2-5	.	TGTGCCATCAGTGAGCCGGGAGCAGCGAAAGAGACCCAGTACTTC	CAISEPGAAKETQYF
.	TRBV2	TRBJ2-7	.	TGTGCCAGCAGTTATCTCTACGGTCAATCTTACGAGCAGTACTTC	CASSYLYGQSYEQYF
.	TRBV27	TRBJ2-7	.	TGTGCCAGCAGACCTCATGCGCACGAGCAGTACTTC	CASRPHAHEQYF
.	TRBV21-1	TRBJ2-2	many	TGTGCCATTACGAGGACTAGCGGAGCCCTGGGGACCGGGGAGCTGTTTTTT	CAITRTSGALGTGELFF
.	TRBV19	TRBJ2-6	once	TGTGCCAGTAGTCCCAAAGCGAAGGTAGCTGGGGCCAACGTCCTGACTTTC	CASSPKAKVAGANVLTF
TRBD2	TRBV4-1	TRBJ2-3	.	TGCGCCAGCAGCGGGCCAGCGGGGGGGCGTGGCACAGATACGCAGTATTTT	CASSGPAGGRGTDTQYF
.	TRBV11-2	TRBJ1-2	.	TGTGCCAGCAGCTTAATTTGGGGTGGCTACACCTTC	CASSLIWGGYTF
.	TRBV7-2	TRBJ1-1	.	TGTGCCAGCAGCTTAGGATCCACCCGGAGGAACACTGAAGCTTTCTTT	CASSLGSTRRNTEAFF
.	TRBV30	TRBJ2-7	.	TGTGCCTGGAGGGTAATATCCTACGAGCAGTACTTC	CAWRVISYEQYF
TRBD1	TRBV5-4	TRBJ2-5	.	TGTGCCAGCAGCTCGGGGGGACAGGGGAAAGAGACCCAGTACTTC	CASSSGGQGKETQYF
.	TRBV9	TRBJ1-3	.	TGTGCCAGCAGCGCAATGGACGGAAACACCATATATTTT	CASSAMDGNTIYF
.	TRBV6-1	TRBJ2-7	.	TGTGCCAGCAGTGTCACAGGAGGTCGCTACGAGCAGTACTTC	CASSVTGGRYEQYF
.	TRBV14	TRBJ1-1	.	TGTGCCAGCAGCATCGGACTAAACACTGAAGCTTTCTTT	CASSIGLNTEAFF
TRBD2	TRBV5-6	TRBJ2-2	.	TGTGCCAGCAGCTTGGGTCCCGGGGGGGCCGGTACCGGGGAGCTGTTTTTT	CASSLGPGGAGTGELFF
.	TRBV5-5	TRBJ2-7	.	TGTGCCAGCAGCTGGACCGTGGGACCTCGATACGAGCAGTACTTC	CASSWTVGPRYEQYF
.	TRBV5-6	TRBJ2-1	.	TGTGCCAGCAGCTTGGAACGGGGGCTCTCCTACAATGAGCAGTTCTTC	CASSLERGLSYNEQFF
.	TRBV5-1	TRBJ1-1	.	TGCGCCAGCAGCTTGGAGACAGGTTTGAACACTGAAGCTTTCTTT	CASSLETGLNTEAFF
TRBD1	TRBV7-3	TRBJ1-2	.	TGTGCCAGCAGCGCAACAGGGGACTATGGCTACACCTTC	CASSATGDYGYTF